A single T cell receptor (beta chain) is shown here with its context. Germline assignment: CDR1 SGHVS and CDR2 FQNEAQ. Losses at the gene ends were 5 bases for V and 2 bases for J; bases not matched to a gene: 15. CDR3 length: 18 amino acids. This sample is part of a study of T cell changes during pregnancy in multiple sclerosis. Profiled with immunoSEQ multiplex PCR; TCRdb holds only in-frame clones, not every one. The table lists 50,000 to 60,000 clones, over 80% of them singletons. The clonotype comes from a female donor with multiple sclerosis, enrolled in a pregnancy study. This chain links TRBV7-8 with TRBJ2-5; 9 nucleotides line up with TRBD2. The sequenced sample was CD4+ T cells from peripheral blood mononuclear cells, obtained in the first trimester of pregnancy. The CDR3 bases are TGTGCCAGCAGCCCCGGTCTTAGCGGGAGTGTGGCACAAGAGACCCAGTACTTC. Encoded protein: CASSPGLSGSVAQETQYF.